This TCR beta chain was identified in a study of control samples from healthy donors and cancer patients. Germline V gene sequence: CDR1 DFQATT, CDR2 SNEGSKA (reference sequence). Trimming left V 3 bases short and J 6 bases short, with 17 bases between. The CDR3 spans 14 residues. Here immunoSEQ multiplex PCR was the method, and the copy in TCRdb shows in-frame clones only, minus some. Seen here are around 120,000 clones, more than 75% observed once, and the top ten hold around 8.7%. The source is a man aged 40-49 years in good health. Sequencing used blood. The V call is TRBV20-1, the J call TRBJ1-2; D is undetermined. In DNA, the CDR3 is TGCAGTGCTAGTTCGGCAGAACTAATGGATGGCTACACCTTC. This codes for CSASSAELMDGYTF.